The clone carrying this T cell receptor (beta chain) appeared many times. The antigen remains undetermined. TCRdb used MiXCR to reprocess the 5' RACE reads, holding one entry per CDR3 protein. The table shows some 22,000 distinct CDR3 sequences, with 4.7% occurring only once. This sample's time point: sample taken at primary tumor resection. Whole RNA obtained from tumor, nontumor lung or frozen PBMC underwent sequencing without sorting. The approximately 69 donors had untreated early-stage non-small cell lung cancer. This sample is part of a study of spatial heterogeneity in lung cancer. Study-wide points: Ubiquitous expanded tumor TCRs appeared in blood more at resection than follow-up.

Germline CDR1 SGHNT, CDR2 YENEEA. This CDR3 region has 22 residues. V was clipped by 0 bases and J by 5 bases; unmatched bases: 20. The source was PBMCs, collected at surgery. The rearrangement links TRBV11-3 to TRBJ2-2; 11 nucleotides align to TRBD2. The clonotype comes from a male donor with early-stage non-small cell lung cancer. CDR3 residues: CASSLDLPTSGRPHVRTGELFF. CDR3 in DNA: TGTGCCAGCAGCTTAGACCTCCCAACTAGCGGGAGACCCCATGTAAGAACCGGGGAGCTGTTTTTT.